The entry below gives a single TCR beta chain sequence along with its context. The antigen remains unidentified. The data were obtained in a study of Tregs in tolerant kidney transplant recipients. Study outcomes and limitations: Activated donor B cell expansion appeared to reveal the most relevant donor-specific TCRbeta repertoire. Findings come from small patient numbers and require larger validation.

Measured with immunoSEQ multiplex PCR; TCRdb has only the in-frame clones, and not every one. The table for this sample gives approximately 6,600 clones. Mixed chimerism was transient after nonmyeloablative marrow transplants from related graft donors. The TCR was taken from a human patient who received a combined kidney and bone marrow transplant. T cells may partly derive from the graft donor. The source was CD8+ T cells from blood (PBMCs), collected 12 months after the transplant.

CDR3 DNA (partial): TGTGCCAGCAGCACCGGGACAGGGCCCGGGGAG. Protein: CASSTGTGPGE. The complete CDR3 protein is CASSTGTGPGELFF. The chain combines TRBV7-6 with TRBJ2-2; TRBD1 aligns across 9 bases. The read gets to within 3 residues of the CDR3 end, and the germline J gene fills in the rest. Germline loops: CDR1 SGHVS, CDR2 FNYEAQ. CDR3 length: 14 amino acids. The ends lost 5 bases at V and 6 bases at J; junction bases unmatched: 4.